This TCR beta chain originates from a study of breast tumors, draining lymph nodes, adjacent tissues. Germline V gene sequence: CDR1 MGHRA, CDR2 YSYEKL. V was pared by 4 bases and J by 8 bases, with 15 bases between. This CDR3 spans 15 amino acids. Axillary draining lymph nodes of breast cancer patients supplied the node samples. Overall study results and limits: Compared with basal-like, luminal-like tumors shared significantly more repertoire with nontumor tissue. Tumors had less TCR diversity than lymph nodes, more than nontumor tissue.

There are many counts of this clonotype. Its antigen is currently unknown. TCRdb itself ran the multiplex PCR reads through MiXCR, one entry per CDR3 protein. The sample has approximately 100,000 distinct CDR3 sequences, approximately 22% seen once. The sequence derives from a female donor with breast cancer. Some clones in this sample may be carry-over from other donors' samples. This rearrangement joins TRBV4-1 to TRBJ1-6; TRBD1 is a possible D gene (5 bases). Sequenced sample: axillary lymph node tissue. The CDR3, as DNA: TGCGCCAGCAGCCGAGACCGGGACGGGGATTCACCCCTCCACTTT. It codes for CASSRDRDGDSPLHF.